This is a list of T cell receptor beta chains from one sample in a study of T cells in Graves' hyperthyroidism and ophthalmopathy. MiXCR, run by TCRdb on the multiplex PCR reads, gives a single entry per CDR3 protein. The repertoire holds hundreds of thousands of distinct CDR3 sequences, roughly 46% seen once, with under 8.5% in the top ten. Sequencing used peripheral blood or thyroid tissue (not recorded which). The receptors here all came from an adult man with Graves' disease, either hyperthyroidism or ophthalmopathy (not recorded which). The CDR3 runs from the conserved cysteine through the conserved F or W. A D gene is named only where the DNA matches it firmly. Clone size is given for some rows only: seen once, a few or many times, or a class if the clone is expanded.

clone size,D gene,V gene,J gene,CDR3 DNA,CDR3 protein
.,TRBD2,TRBV29-1,TRBJ2-7,TGCGGCGTCGGACTGGGTATGGAAGGGGAGGGCTACGAGCAGTACTTC,CGVGLGMEGEGYEQYF
many,TRBD2,TRBV7-9,TRBJ2-2,TGTGCCAGCAGGATAGCGGGGGGGCGTGCCACCGGGGAGCTGTTTTTT,CASRIAGGRATGELFF
.,TRBD1,TRBV6-1,TRBJ1-4,TGTGCCAGCAGTGACGGGACAGATGAAAAACTGTTTTTT,CASSDGTDEKLFF
.,TRBD1,TRBV12-3/TRBV12-4,TRBJ2-6,TGTGCCAGCAGCTTAGGGACAGGGGGTATTGGGGCCAACGTCCTGACTTTC,CASSLGTGGIGANVLTF
.,TRBD2,TRBV19,TRBJ2-7,TGTGCCAGTAGTATTGGACTAGGAGGCTCCTACGAGCAGTACTTC,CASSIGLGGSYEQYF
few,TRBD1,TRBV7-9,TRBJ1-5,TGTGCCAGCAGCGGGCGACAGGGGGCGAATCAGCCCCAGCATTTT,CASSGRQGANQPQHF
.,.,TRBV5-1,TRBJ1-1,TGCGCCAGCAGCTGGGGGCTGGACCCGAACACTGAAGCTTTCTTT,CASSWGLDPNTEAFF
.,TRBD1,TRBV5-1,TRBJ1-2,TGCGCCAGCAGCTATCAGAGCAGGGGGGTAAACTATGGCTTCACCTTC,CASSYQSRGVNYGFTF
many,.,TRBV7-9,TRBJ2-2,TGTGCCAGCAGCTTCGTCCTCGGGGAGCTGTTTTTT,CASSFVLGELFF
.,TRBD1,TRBV28,TRBJ1-5,TGTGCCAGCAGGACAGGGGGTGGGCAGCCCCAGCATTTT,CASRTGGGQPQHF
.,TRBD1,TRBV7-9,TRBJ2-6,TGTGCCAGCAGCTTGACAGGGGCCCACGTCCTGACTTTC,CASSLTGAHVLTF
once,TRBD1,TRBV29-1,TRBJ2-5,TGCAGCGTCTCGACAGGGGTGTTTCAGCCCCAGTACTTC,CSVSTGVFQPQYF
.,.,TRBV24-1,TRBJ1-5,TGTGCCACCAGTGTGGGGTTGGAAAGCAATCAGCCCCAGCATTTT,CATSVGLESNQPQHF
.,.,TRBV7-2,TRBJ2-5,TGCGCCAGCAGCCAAGAAGGGGACCAAGAGACCCAGTACTTC,CASSQEGDQETQYF
few,.,TRBV7-9,TRBJ1-5,TGTGCCAGCAGCCAAGATTTTGATCAGCCCCAGCATTTT,CASSQDFDQPQHF
many,.,TRBV19,TRBJ2-5,TGTGCCAGCAAGTTGGGGCAGAACCAAGAGACCCAGTACTTC,CASKLGQNQETQYF
few,TRBD2,TRBV7-9,TRBJ2-5,TGTGCCAGCAGCTTGGGACTAGCGGGACCTTTCCAAGAGACCCAGTACTTC,CASSLGLAGPFQETQYF
.,.,TRBV10-3,TRBJ2-2,TGTGCCATCAGTGAGTCCCCGGACGGGGAGCTCACCGGGGAGCTGTTTTTT,CAISESPDGELTGELFF
many,TRBD1,TRBV7-8,TRBJ2-2,TGTGCCAGCAGCGTTGCCGGGACAGGGGGCCTCGGGGAGCTGTTTTTT,CASSVAGTGGLGELFF
.,TRBD1,TRBV2,TRBJ1-2,TGTGCCAGCAGCCCCGGGGACAGGTGGAGCTACACCTTC,CASSPGDRWSYTF
many,TRBD1,TRBV10-3,TRBJ1-2,TGTGCCATCAGGGACAGGGGTAAGGACTATGGCTACACCTTC,CAIRDRGKDYGYTF
.,.,TRBV2,TRBJ1-6,TGTGCCAGCAGTGAGCAACCGGCCAGTAATTCACCCCTCCACTTT,CASSEQPASNSPLHF
.,.,TRBV7-8,TRBJ2-2,TGTGCCAGCAGCCGACGTAGGACCGGGGAGCTGTTTTTT,CASSRRRTGELFF
.,.,TRBV7-4,TRBJ1-6,TGTGCCAGCAGCTTTGAGGGAGACAATTCACCCCTCCACTTT,CASSFEGDNSPLHF
few,.,TRBV6-1,TRBJ2-7,TGTGCCAGCAGTAGACAGATCTACGAGCAGTACTTC,CASSRQIYEQYF
.,TRBD1,TRBV2,TRBJ2-5,TGTGCCTACAGGGGGCAAGAGACCCAGTACTTC,CAYRGQETQYF
few,.,TRBV20-1,TRBJ2-7,TGCAGTGCCCCTAAGCCCGGGTTTAGCGAGCAGTACTTC,CSAPKPGFSEQYF
.,TRBD2,TRBV29-1,TRBJ2-7,TGCAGCCAAGGACTAGCGGGGCGAACCTACGAGCAGTACTTC,CSQGLAGRTYEQYF
.,.,TRBV7-9,TRBJ1-3,TGTGCCAGCAGCTTTGCTACCAGGGGAAACACCATATATTTT,CASSFATRGNTIYF
.,.,TRBV7-9,TRBJ2-2,TGTGCCAGCAGTTTAGCCACGGGGGACACCGGGGAGCTGTTTTTT,CASSLATGDTGELFF
.,.,TRBV6-1,TRBJ1-2,TGTGCCAGCAGTGAAGGGGCAGGGATGGGCTATGGCTACACCTTC,CASSEGAGMGYGYTF
many,.,TRBV2,TRBJ1-3,TGTGCCAGCAGCTCGGGTCCAGCGGGTTCTGGAAACACCATATATTTT,CASSSGPAGSGNTIYF
many,.,TRBV7-2,TRBJ1-4,TGTGCCAGCAGCCTCGTACAGGAGGAAAAACTGTTTTTT,CASSLVQEEKLFF
few,.,TRBV19,TRBJ1-1,TGTGCCAGTAGTATAGGACGAACAGGGATCAGGTACACTGAAGCTTTCTTT,CASSIGRTGIRYTEAFF
once,TRBD1,TRBV24-1,TRBJ2-6,TGTGCCACCAGTGATCACAGGGGGGACTGGTCTGGGGCCAACGTCCTGACTTTC,CATSDHRGDWSGANVLTF
few,.,TRBV20-1,TRBJ1-5,TGCAGTGCTTCACAGCTGAATAGCAATCAGCCCCAGCATTTT,CSASQLNSNQPQHF
many,.,TRBV20-1,TRBJ1-2,TGCAGTGCTAATGGCTACACCTTC,CSANGYTF
.,TRBD1,TRBV29-1,TRBJ1-5,TGCAGCGTTACCCAGGGGGACACTGAGGACCAGCCCCAGCATTTT,CSVTQGDTEDQPQHF
few,.,TRBV7-9,TRBJ2-2,TGTGCCAGCAGTTTCGGCCGCAGGGGGAACACCGGGGAGCTGTTTTTT,CASSFGRRGNTGELFF
.,TRBD1,TRBV10-3,TRBJ2-5,TGTGCCATCGGGGGGACAGGCAGTTCAGAGACCCAGTACTTC,CAIGGTGSSETQYF
.,TRBD2,TRBV6-6,TRBJ2-5,TGTGCCAGCAGGGGGACTAGACCCCCATGGCGGGAGACCCAGTACTTC,CASRGTRPPWRETQYF
few,TRBD2,TRBV6-1,TRBJ2-7,TGTGCCAGCACCGCAACCGGGACTAGCCCCCACGAGCAGTACTTC,CASTATGTSPHEQYF
.,TRBD1,TRBV20-1,TRBJ1-4,TGCAGTGCTTCACCGGGACAGGCTGAAAAACTGTTTTTT,CSASPGQAEKLFF
.,TRBD1,TRBV2,TRBJ2-2,TGTGCCAGCAGTCCGGGGACAGTCCCCGGGGAGCTGTTTTTT,CASSPGTVPGELFF
.,.,TRBV7-9,TRBJ2-7,TGTGCCAGCAGCTTAGCGCTAGCCGGGGGATCAAACGAGCAGTGCTTC,CASSLALAGGSNEQCF
few,.,TRBV7-9,TRBJ1-1,TGTGCCAGCAGTCCGGGCCTAACAGGAAACACTGAAGCTTTCTTT,CASSPGLTGNTEAFF
many,.,TRBV7-9,TRBJ1-1,TGTGCCAGCAGCTTAGGAGGTAGCACTGAAGCTTTCTTT,CASSLGGSTEAFF
.,.,TRBV20-1,TRBJ2-7,TGCAGTGCTAGAGATCCCCGGGGGGCCCACGAGCAGTACTTC,CSARDPRGAHEQYF
few,.,TRBV5-1,TRBJ1-2,TGCGCCAGCAGCCGGGACCCCTTTAACTATGGCTACACCTTC,CASSRDPFNYGYTF
.,.,TRBV25-1,TRBJ1-2,TGTGCCAGCAAGGGGGACACGAACTATGGCTACACCTTC,CASKGDTNYGYTF
.,TRBD2,TRBV20-1,TRBJ2-5,TGCAGTGCTACAGGGACTAGCAGGAGTGGAGAGACCCAGTACTTC,CSATGTSRSGETQYF
.,.,TRBV2,TRBJ1-2,TGTGCCCGCGGGCGAACTTATAACTATGGCTACACCTTC,CARGRTYNYGYTF